This T cell receptor (beta chain) was observed in a study of T cell responses to AZD1222 COVID-19 vaccine. About the study: Pooling was applied to second doses at about 4 or about 12 weeks. The study's findings and limits: After the peak T cell response, and only then, were repertoires sampled. Most donors were white British and more were female, and clonal diversity was possibly underestimated.

Only in-frame clones appear in the TCRdb table, and some are missing; sequencing was by immunoSEQ multiplex PCR. Of about 100,000 clones in the sample, around nine tenths were seen once. For this clone: As yet, its antigen is unknown.

The starting material was peripheral blood, obtained on day 0 of AZD1222 vaccination. This TCR was sampled from an adult in good health.

CDR3 sequence: CASSLENQPQHF. The DNA for the CDR3 is TGTGCCAGCAGCTTAGAGAATCAGCCCCAGCATTTT. The chain combines TRBV7-9 with TRBJ1-5; D call uncertain. The CDR3 has 12 amino acids. Trimming took off 1 base at V and 4 bases at J, with 2 bases between the two ends. Germline CDR1 is SEHNR and CDR2 is FQNEAQ (reference sequence). Using reference TRBV7-9 and TRBJ1-5 for the parts outside the CDR3, the full variable domain is DTGVSQNPRHKITKRGQNVTFRCDPISEHNRLYWYRQTLGQGPEFLTYFQNEAQLEKSRLLSDRFSAERPKGSFSTLEIQRTEQGDSAMYLCASSLENQPQHFGDGTRLSIL.